This entry lists 9 T cell receptor beta chains sequenced from one sample in a study of response to subunit inactivated influenza vaccine. TCRdb re-derived calls from the RT-PCR reads in MiXCR, one entry per CDR3 protein. The table includes around 750,000 distinct CDR3 sequences, 21% detected once. The sequences come from PBMCs from blood, collected roughly 5 days after vaccination. These receptor sequences come from a man aged 50 or older who received an inactivated influenza vaccine.

This sequence joins TRBV3-1 and TRBJ2-1; TRBD1 matches 10 bases. Germline CDR1 and CDR2: LGHDT and YNNKEL (reference sequence). V lost 1 base to trimming and J lost 7 bases; unmatched junction nucleotides: 10. The CDR3 loop spans 17 amino acids. The CDR3 reads CASSQGQGAIIGNEQFF. CDR3 DNA: TGTGCCAGCAGCCAAGGACAGGGGGCGATAATTGGGAATGAGCAGTTCTTC.

This clonotype was detected ten times or more. The J gene is TRBJ2-4, the V gene TRBV29-1; 7 positions match TRBD1. The CDR3 runs to 12 residues. Germline V gene lookup returns CDR1 SQVTM and CDR2 ANQGSEA. Trimming took 8 bases from V and 7 from J; bases not matched to a gene: 8. CDR3 DNA: TGCAGCACAAGACAGGGTTTGAACATTCAGTACTTC. Residues: CSTRQGLNIQYF.

The chain is built from TRBV6-1 and TRBJ2-3, with D perhaps matching TRBD1 (5 bases). The germline gives CDR1 MNHNS, CDR2 SASEGT. The CDR3 has 13 amino acids. Deletions cut 4 bases from V and 4 bases from J, with 9 bases between. The CDR3 sequence is CASSVRGADTQYF. For the CDR3, the DNA is TGTGCCAGCAGTGTTAGGGGCGCAGATACGCAGTATTTT.

In this sample, this clonotype turned up many times. The V and J genes are TRBV20-1 and TRBJ2-7; 9 bases map to TRBD2. Trimming at V came to 3 bases and at J to 1 base, leaving 1 base not matched to a gene. Looked up from germline, CDR1 is DFQATT and CDR2 is SNEGSKA (reference sequence). The length of the CDR3 is 13 residues. The CDR3 protein is CSASLAGSYEQYF. DNA for the CDR3: TGCAGTGCTAGTCTAGCGGGGTCCTACGAGCAGTACTTC.

The chain links TRBV6-5 to TRBJ1-1; possible D gene TRBD1, 5 bases. Trimming left V 1 base short and J 7 bases short, with 19 bases between. This CDR3 contains 16 residues. From germline, CDR1 is MNHEY and CDR2 SVGAGI. The CDR3 loop is CASSYLKGRRSVEAFF. In DNA, the CDR3 is TGTGCCAGCAGTTACTTGAAGGGGAGGAGGTCGGTTGAAGCTTTCTTT.

The gene calls are TRBV12-3 or TRBV12-4 and TRBJ2-1, with TRBD1 as a possible D gene (6 bases). This CDR3 is 17 amino acids long. Trimming pared 2 bases from V and 7 bases from J, leaving 21 bases between. The CDR3 loop reads CASSLRTPGHESNEQFF. The CDR3 nucleotides are TGTGCCAGCAGTTTACGTACTCCGGGACATGAAAGTAATGAGCAGTTCTTC.

V and J are TRBV6-5 and TRBJ2-7; D remains unclear. CDR1 and CDR2 (germline): MNHEY, SVGAGI. Trimming stripped 2 bases from V and 5 bases from J, with 10 bases between. This CDR3 region has 13 residues. The CDR3, as DNA: TGTGCCAGCAGTTACCTGGGGAATCACGAGCAGTACTTC. Encoded protein: CASSYLGNHEQYF.

The V call is TRBV10-2, the J call TRBJ1-2; D is ambiguous. V was clipped by 3 bases and J by 7 bases, with 9 bases between them. Germline V lookup: CDR1 WSHSY, CDR2 SAAADI. The CDR3 runs 12 residues. CDR3 in DNA: TGCGCCAGCAGTGACGTAGGACGTGGCTACACCTTC. Translated, it gives CASSDVGRGYTF.

In its sample, this clonotype was seen once. In nucleotides, the CDR3 is TGCAGTGCTAGTAGGACAGGGGGAAGAGGTACTGAAGCTTTCTTT. Its translation: CSASRTGGRGTEAFF. The chain links TRBV20-1 to TRBJ1-1; 10 nucleotides line up with TRBD1. CDR3 length: 15 residues. Germline loops: CDR1 DFQATT, CDR2 SNEGSKA (reference sequence). V gave up 3 bases and J gave up 5 bases; unmatched junction bases: 9.